This is a list of T cell receptor beta chains from one sample in a study of identical twins. TCRdb reprocessed the 5' RACE reads with MiXCR, giving one entry per CDR3 protein. The table has 1.5 million to 2 million distinct CDR3 sequences, about 31% seen once; the top ten hold around 0.3%. The sample consisted of cord blood. These receptors all stem from a newborn girl in good health. Each CDR3 is given with its conserved first and last residue. The D gene is left open where the match is weak. Expanded clones are given a class, and other clones once, few, many or no size at all.

clone_size: NA; d_call: TRBD1; v_call: TRBV12-3/TRBV12-4; j_call: TRBJ2-7; cdr3_aa: CASSFDRGTYNEQYF; cdr3_nt: TGTGCCAGCAGTTTTGACAGGGGAACCTACAATGAGCAGTACTTC
clone_size: few; d_call: NA; v_call: TRBV5-1; j_call: TRBJ2-3; cdr3_aa: CASSLARPGTDTQYF; cdr3_nt: TGCGCCAGCAGCTTGGCCCGGCCAGGGACAGATACGCAGTATTTT
clone_size: NA; d_call: TRBD1; v_call: TRBV20-1; j_call: TRBJ2-5; cdr3_aa: CSAGPGTGNRETQYF; cdr3_nt: TGCAGTGCTGGCCCTGGGACAGGGAACCGAGAGACCCAGTACTTC
clone_size: NA; d_call: NA; v_call: TRBV19; j_call: TRBJ1-2; cdr3_aa: CASRREAYGYTF; cdr3_nt: TGTGCCAGTAGAAGGGAAGCTTATGGCTACACCTTC
clone_size: NA; d_call: NA; v_call: TRBV2; j_call: TRBJ1-1; cdr3_aa: CASRAPTGNTEAFF; cdr3_nt: TGTGCCAGCAGGGCCCCGACAGGGAACACTGAAGCTTTCTTT
clone_size: NA; d_call: NA; v_call: TRBV28; j_call: TRBJ2-1; cdr3_aa: CASNPTGVSSYNEQFF; cdr3_nt: TGTGCCAGCAACCCAACGGGGGTGAGCTCCTACAATGAGCAGTTCTTC
clone_size: NA; d_call: TRBD2; v_call: TRBV7-2; j_call: TRBJ2-7; cdr3_aa: CASSLVVRLAGNYEQYF; cdr3_nt: TGTGCCAGCAGCTTAGTAGTCCGACTAGCGGGAAACTACGAGCAGTACTTC
clone_size: few; d_call: NA; v_call: TRBV6-5; j_call: TRBJ1-4; cdr3_aa: CASRSDLGANEKLFF; cdr3_nt: TGTGCCAGCCGATCTGACTTGGGGGCTAATGAAAAACTGTTTTTT
clone_size: many; d_call: TRBD1; v_call: TRBV7-2; j_call: TRBJ1-4; cdr3_aa: CASSLDRGREKLFF; cdr3_nt: TGTGCCAGCAGCTTAGACAGGGGGCGCGAAAAACTGTTTTTT
clone_size: few; d_call: TRBD2; v_call: TRBV2; j_call: TRBJ2-7; cdr3_aa: CASSKRGGTSYEQYF; cdr3_nt: TGTGCCAGCAGCAAGCGGGGGGGGACTTCCTACGAGCAGTACTTC
clone_size: few; d_call: TRBD1; v_call: TRBV10-3; j_call: TRBJ1-6; cdr3_aa: CAISAGQGRNSPLHF; cdr3_nt: TGTGCCATCAGCGCCGGACAGGGTCGGAATTCACCCCTCCACTTT
clone_size: many; d_call: TRBD2; v_call: TRBV10-3; j_call: TRBJ2-7; cdr3_aa: CAISGTSGDEQYF; cdr3_nt: TGTGCCATCAGTGGTACTAGCGGCGACGAGCAGTACTTC
clone_size: NA; d_call: TRBD1; v_call: TRBV20-1; j_call: TRBJ2-7; cdr3_aa: CSAQTGTGYEQYF; cdr3_nt: TGCAGTGCTCAAACCGGGACAGGCTACGAGCAGTACTTC
clone_size: few; d_call: NA; v_call: TRBV5-6; j_call: TRBJ2-1; cdr3_aa: CASSPTWPSANNEQFF; cdr3_nt: TGTGCCAGCAGCCCAACTTGGCCTAGCGCTAACAATGAGCAGTTCTTC
clone_size: NA; d_call: NA; v_call: TRBV5-6; j_call: TRBJ2-5; cdr3_aa: CACRPRGGSWYF; cdr3_nt: TGTGCCTGCAGGCCACGAGGTGGCTCGTGGTACTTC
clone_size: NA; d_call: NA; v_call: TRBV2; j_call: TRBJ2-5; cdr3_aa: CASTMGPGETQYF; cdr3_nt: TGTGCCAGCACCATGGGCCCAGGGGAGACCCAGTACTTC
clone_size: few; d_call: NA; v_call: TRBV5-6; j_call: TRBJ2-3; cdr3_aa: CASSLDPGAQYF; cdr3_nt: TGTGCCAGCAGCTTGGATCCAGGAGCGCAGTATTTT
clone_size: NA; d_call: NA; v_call: TRBV20-1; j_call: TRBJ2-1; cdr3_aa: CSARDRWGANEQFF; cdr3_nt: TGCAGTGCTAGAGATAGGTGGGGGGCCAATGAGCAGTTCTTC
clone_size: NA; d_call: NA; v_call: TRBV6-1; j_call: TRBJ1-2; cdr3_aa: CASSEGLIYGYTF; cdr3_nt: TGTGCCAGCAGTGAAGGACTTATATATGGCTACACCTTC
clone_size: NA; d_call: NA; v_call: TRBV20-1; j_call: TRBJ2-1; cdr3_aa: CSASSFRNQHEQFF; cdr3_nt: TGCAGTGCGTCTAGCTTCCGAAATCAGCATGAGCAGTTCTTC
clone_size: NA; d_call: NA; v_call: TRBV20-1; j_call: TRBJ2-1; cdr3_aa: CSARVWGSTDYIRNEQFF; cdr3_nt: TGCAGTGCTAGAGTTTGGGGCAGCACGGACTACATACGCAATGAGCAGTTCTTC
clone_size: NA; d_call: NA; v_call: TRBV12-5; j_call: TRBJ2-7; cdr3_aa: CTSGLVPGDLPHEQYF; cdr3_nt: TGTACTAGTGGTTTGGTACCAGGGGATCTACCGCACGAGCAGTACTTC
clone_size: NA; d_call: TRBD1; v_call: TRBV20-1; j_call: TRBJ1-6; cdr3_aa: CSARGQGDYNSPLHF; cdr3_nt: TGCAGTGCTAGGGGACAGGGGGACTATAATTCACCCCTCCACTTT
clone_size: NA; d_call: NA; v_call: TRBV5-1; j_call: TRBJ1-6; cdr3_aa: CASSLGRTDNSPLHF; cdr3_nt: TGCGCCAGCAGCTTGGGCCGGACAGATAATTCACCCCTCCACTTT
clone_size: NA; d_call: TRBD1; v_call: TRBV28; j_call: TRBJ1-2; cdr3_aa: CASRPTGAVYGYTF; cdr3_nt: TGTGCCAGCAGGCCCACAGGGGCCGTGTATGGCTACACCTTC
clone_size: NA; d_call: NA; v_call: TRBV25-1; j_call: TRBJ1-1; cdr3_aa: CASSEGRFGGPEAFF; cdr3_nt: TGTGCCAGCAGCGAGGGACGGTTTGGCGGGCCTGAAGCTTTCTTT
clone_size: few; d_call: NA; v_call: TRBV7-9; j_call: TRBJ2-7; cdr3_aa: CASSLTRLGSYEQYF; cdr3_nt: TGTGCCAGCAGCCTCACGAGACTAGGCTCCTACGAGCAGTACTTC
clone_size: NA; d_call: NA; v_call: TRBV6-5; j_call: TRBJ2-7; cdr3_aa: CASSYSNRDPYEQYF; cdr3_nt: TGTGCCAGCAGTTACTCGAACCGGGACCCCTACGAGCAGTACTTC
clone_size: few; d_call: TRBD2; v_call: TRBV20-1; j_call: TRBJ2-7; cdr3_aa: CSARDPAGGLSNEQYF; cdr3_nt: TGCAGTGCTAGAGACCCAGCGGGGGGCCTTTCAAATGAGCAGTACTTC
clone_size: few; d_call: NA; v_call: TRBV6-1; j_call: TRBJ2-5; cdr3_aa: CASRSALRETQYF; cdr3_nt: TGTGCCAGCAGGTCAGCGTTAAGAGAGACCCAGTACTTC
clone_size: NA; d_call: NA; v_call: TRBV12-3/TRBV12-4; j_call: TRBJ1-4; cdr3_aa: CASSLAGRDEKLFF; cdr3_nt: TGTGCCAGCAGTTTAGCAGGGAGGGATGAAAAACTGTTTTTT
clone_size: NA; d_call: NA; v_call: TRBV20-1; j_call: TRBJ2-3; cdr3_aa: CSARDGGPGDTQYF; cdr3_nt: TGCAGTGCTAGAGATGGAGGGCCTGGAGATACGCAGTATTTT
clone_size: NA; d_call: NA; v_call: TRBV11-2; j_call: TRBJ1-2; cdr3_aa: CASSSPRGPDYGYTF; cdr3_nt: TGTGCCAGCAGCTCCCCTCGCGGACCAGACTATGGCTACACCTTC
clone_size: NA; d_call: NA; v_call: TRBV7-9; j_call: TRBJ2-2; cdr3_aa: CASSLIPTENTGELFF; cdr3_nt: TGTGCCAGCAGCTTAATTCCGACCGAGAACACCGGGGAGCTGTTTTTT
clone_size: NA; d_call: NA; v_call: TRBV6-5; j_call: TRBJ2-7; cdr3_aa: CASSYAQTYEQYF; cdr3_nt: TGTGCCAGCAGTTACGCACAGACCTACGAGCAGTACTTC
clone_size: few; d_call: NA; v_call: TRBV29-1; j_call: TRBJ1-5; cdr3_aa: CSVGSGEQPQHF; cdr3_nt: TGCAGCGTTGGGTCGGGCGAACAGCCCCAGCATTTT
clone_size: NA; d_call: TRBD2; v_call: TRBV5-1; j_call: TRBJ2-5; cdr3_aa: CASSLGGSGTQYF; cdr3_nt: TGCGCCAGCAGCCTCGGGGGGTCGGGGACCCAGTACTTC
clone_size: many; d_call: NA; v_call: TRBV10-3; j_call: TRBJ1-2; cdr3_aa: CAISEGRLYGYTF; cdr3_nt: TGTGCCATCAGTGAGGGACGCCTGTATGGCTACACCTTC
clone_size: NA; d_call: TRBD2; v_call: TRBV7-2; j_call: TRBJ2-1; cdr3_aa: CASSWGRGGNNEQFF; cdr3_nt: TGTGCCAGCAGCTGGGGGCGGGGGGGAAACAATGAGCAGTTCTTC
clone_size: many; d_call: TRBD2; v_call: TRBV20-1; j_call: TRBJ2-7; cdr3_aa: CSASGLANAYEQYF; cdr3_nt: TGCAGTGCTAGTGGACTAGCGAATGCCTACGAGCAGTACTTC
clone_size: few; d_call: TRBD1; v_call: TRBV11-2; j_call: TRBJ1-1; cdr3_aa: CASSLGRGHGNTEAFF; cdr3_nt: TGTGCCAGCAGCTTAGGAAGGGGGCACGGGAACACTGAAGCTTTCTTT
clone_size: NA; d_call: NA; v_call: TRBV5-1; j_call: TRBJ2-7; cdr3_aa: CASSLAAGRTYEQYF; cdr3_nt: TGCGCCAGCAGCTTGGCTGCAGGTCGGACCTACGAGCAGTACTTC
clone_size: NA; d_call: NA; v_call: TRBV11-2; j_call: TRBJ2-7; cdr3_aa: CASSLVKRTNEQYF; cdr3_nt: TGTGCCAGCAGCTTAGTAAAAAGGACTAATGAGCAGTACTTC
clone_size: NA; d_call: NA; v_call: TRBV7-9; j_call: TRBJ1-2; cdr3_aa: CASSSNPRDTALYYGYTF; cdr3_nt: TGTGCCAGCAGCTCAAATCCCAGGGACACCGCTCTCTACTATGGCTACACCTTC
clone_size: once; d_call: TRBD2; v_call: TRBV20-1; j_call: TRBJ2-5; cdr3_aa: CSARDLGYEKRGIQETQYF; cdr3_nt: TGCAGTGCTAGAGATCTGGGGTACGAAAAGCGGGGGATCCAAGAGACCCAGTACTTC
clone_size: NA; d_call: TRBD2; v_call: TRBV6-1; j_call: TRBJ2-3; cdr3_aa: CASSTGTSGRFPNTDTQYF; cdr3_nt: TGTGCCAGCAGTACCGGGACTAGCGGGAGATTTCCTAACACAGATACGCAGTATTTT
clone_size: few; d_call: NA; v_call: TRBV28; j_call: TRBJ1-4; cdr3_aa: CASSRAGPATNEKLFF; cdr3_nt: TGTGCCAGCAGCCGGGCAGGGCCTGCAACTAATGAAAAACTGTTTTTT
clone_size: NA; d_call: NA; v_call: TRBV29-1; j_call: TRBJ1-1; cdr3_aa: CSVPEWGRNTEAFF; cdr3_nt: TGCAGCGTCCCCGAGTGGGGACGGAACACTGAAGCTTTCTTT
clone_size: few; d_call: TRBD1; v_call: TRBV24-1; j_call: TRBJ2-3; cdr3_aa: CATSDLPTGTDTQYF; cdr3_nt: TGTGCCACCAGTGATTTGCCGACAGGGACAGATACGCAGTATTTT
clone_size: NA; d_call: TRBD1; v_call: TRBV14; j_call: TRBJ1-1; cdr3_aa: CASSHPRGLNTEAFF; cdr3_nt: TGTGCCAGCAGCCACCCCAGGGGGCTAAACACTGAAGCTTTCTTT
clone_size: NA; d_call: NA; v_call: TRBV20-1; j_call: TRBJ2-5; cdr3_aa: CSAPTRRVQTQYF; cdr3_nt: TGCAGTGCTCCTACTAGGAGGGTCCAGACCCAGTACTTC
clone_size: NA; d_call: TRBD2; v_call: TRBV3-1; j_call: TRBJ2-7; cdr3_aa: CASSQDLGLAGGPDEQYF; cdr3_nt: TGTGCCAGCAGCCAAGATCTGGGACTAGCGGGAGGGCCCGACGAGCAGTACTTC
clone_size: NA; d_call: NA; v_call: TRBV20-1; j_call: TRBJ1-5; cdr3_aa: CSARWGPLSGQPQHF; cdr3_nt: TGCAGTGCTAGATGGGGCCCCCTTTCGGGTCAGCCCCAGCATTTT
clone_size: NA; d_call: TRBD2; v_call: TRBV24-1; j_call: TRBJ2-1; cdr3_aa: CATSETGLATNEQFF; cdr3_nt: TGTGCCACCAGTGAGACGGGACTAGCGACCAATGAGCAGTTCTTC